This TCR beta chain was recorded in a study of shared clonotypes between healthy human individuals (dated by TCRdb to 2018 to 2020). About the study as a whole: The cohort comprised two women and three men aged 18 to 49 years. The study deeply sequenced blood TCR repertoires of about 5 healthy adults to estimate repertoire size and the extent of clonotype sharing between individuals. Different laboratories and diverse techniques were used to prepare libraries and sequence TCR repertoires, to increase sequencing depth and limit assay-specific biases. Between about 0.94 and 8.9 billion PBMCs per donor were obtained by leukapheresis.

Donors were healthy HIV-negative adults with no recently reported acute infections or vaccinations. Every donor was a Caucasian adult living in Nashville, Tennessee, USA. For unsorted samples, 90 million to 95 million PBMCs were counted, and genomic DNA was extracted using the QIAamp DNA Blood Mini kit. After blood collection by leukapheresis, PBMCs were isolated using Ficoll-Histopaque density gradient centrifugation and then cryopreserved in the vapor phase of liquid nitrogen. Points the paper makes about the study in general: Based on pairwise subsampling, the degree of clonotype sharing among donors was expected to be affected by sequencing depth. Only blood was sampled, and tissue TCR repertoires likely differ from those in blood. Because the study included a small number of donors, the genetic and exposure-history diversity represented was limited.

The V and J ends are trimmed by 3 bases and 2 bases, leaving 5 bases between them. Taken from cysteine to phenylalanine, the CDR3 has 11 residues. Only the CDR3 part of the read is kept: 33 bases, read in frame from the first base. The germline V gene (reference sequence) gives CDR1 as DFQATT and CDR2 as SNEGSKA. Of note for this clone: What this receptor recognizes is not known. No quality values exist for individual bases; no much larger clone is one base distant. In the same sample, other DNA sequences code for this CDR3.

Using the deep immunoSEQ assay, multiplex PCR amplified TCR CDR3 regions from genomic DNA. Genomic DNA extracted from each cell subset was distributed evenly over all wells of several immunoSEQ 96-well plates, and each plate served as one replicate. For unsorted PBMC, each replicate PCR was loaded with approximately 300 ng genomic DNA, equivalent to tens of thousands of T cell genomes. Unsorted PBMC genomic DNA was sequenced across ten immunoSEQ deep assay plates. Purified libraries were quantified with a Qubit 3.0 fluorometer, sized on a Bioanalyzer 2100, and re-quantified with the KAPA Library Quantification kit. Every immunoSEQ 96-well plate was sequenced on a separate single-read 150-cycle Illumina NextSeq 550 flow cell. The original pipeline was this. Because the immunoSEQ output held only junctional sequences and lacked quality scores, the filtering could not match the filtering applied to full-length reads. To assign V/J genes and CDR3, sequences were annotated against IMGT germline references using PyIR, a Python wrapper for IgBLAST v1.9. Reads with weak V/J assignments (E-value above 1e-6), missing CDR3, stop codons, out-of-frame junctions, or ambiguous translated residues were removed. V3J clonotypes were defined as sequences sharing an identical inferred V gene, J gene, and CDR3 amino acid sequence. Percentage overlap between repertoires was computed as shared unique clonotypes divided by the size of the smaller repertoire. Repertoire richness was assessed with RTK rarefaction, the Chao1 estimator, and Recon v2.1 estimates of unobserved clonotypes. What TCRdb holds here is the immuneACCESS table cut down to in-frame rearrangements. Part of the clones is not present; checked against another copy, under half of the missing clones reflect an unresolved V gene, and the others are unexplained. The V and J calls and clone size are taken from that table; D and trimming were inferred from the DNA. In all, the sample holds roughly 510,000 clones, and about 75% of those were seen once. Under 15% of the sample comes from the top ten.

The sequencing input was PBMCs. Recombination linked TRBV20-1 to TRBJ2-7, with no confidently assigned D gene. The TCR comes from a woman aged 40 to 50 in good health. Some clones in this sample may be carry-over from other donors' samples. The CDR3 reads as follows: CSARVTYEQYF. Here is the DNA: TGCAGTGCTAGGGTTACCTACGAGCAGTACTTC.